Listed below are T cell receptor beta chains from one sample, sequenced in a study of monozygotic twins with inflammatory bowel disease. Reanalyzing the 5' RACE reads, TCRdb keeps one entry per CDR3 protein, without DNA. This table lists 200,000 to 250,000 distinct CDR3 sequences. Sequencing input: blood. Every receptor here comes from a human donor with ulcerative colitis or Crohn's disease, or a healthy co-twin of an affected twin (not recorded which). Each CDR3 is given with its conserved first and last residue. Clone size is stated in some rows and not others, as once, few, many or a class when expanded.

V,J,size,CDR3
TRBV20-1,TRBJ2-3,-,CSARRLAATDTQYF
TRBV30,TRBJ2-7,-,CAWTATAYEQYF
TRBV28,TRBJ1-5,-,CASRWTGGSNQPQHF
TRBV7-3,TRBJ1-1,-,CASSLTGNTEAFF
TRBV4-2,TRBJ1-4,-,CASSPGRATEKLFF
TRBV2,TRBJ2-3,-,CASSVIGSADTQYF
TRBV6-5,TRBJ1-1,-,CASSYARRGGNTEAFF
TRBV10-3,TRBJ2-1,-,CAISGDSDVTYNEQFF
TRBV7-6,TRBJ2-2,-,CASSLAWGTVPSELFF
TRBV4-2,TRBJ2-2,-,CASRDHNTGELFF
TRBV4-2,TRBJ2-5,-,CASSHGTSGGEETQYF
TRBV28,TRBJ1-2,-,CASSPSGQHYGYTF
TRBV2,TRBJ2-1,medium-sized,CASSPLTRNFNNEQFF
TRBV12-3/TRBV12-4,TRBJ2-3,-,CASSLRDHQRYF
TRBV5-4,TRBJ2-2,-,CASSLLGDTGELFF
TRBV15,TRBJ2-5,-,CATSRGDRQETQYF
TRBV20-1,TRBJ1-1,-,CSAPGQEHNFNTEAFF
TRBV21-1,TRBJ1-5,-,CASSKDKPYSNQPQHF
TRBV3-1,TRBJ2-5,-,CASSQVAGEVTQYF
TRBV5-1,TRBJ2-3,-,CASRRWEGTDTQYF
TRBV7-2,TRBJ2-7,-,CASSARTFGVEQYF